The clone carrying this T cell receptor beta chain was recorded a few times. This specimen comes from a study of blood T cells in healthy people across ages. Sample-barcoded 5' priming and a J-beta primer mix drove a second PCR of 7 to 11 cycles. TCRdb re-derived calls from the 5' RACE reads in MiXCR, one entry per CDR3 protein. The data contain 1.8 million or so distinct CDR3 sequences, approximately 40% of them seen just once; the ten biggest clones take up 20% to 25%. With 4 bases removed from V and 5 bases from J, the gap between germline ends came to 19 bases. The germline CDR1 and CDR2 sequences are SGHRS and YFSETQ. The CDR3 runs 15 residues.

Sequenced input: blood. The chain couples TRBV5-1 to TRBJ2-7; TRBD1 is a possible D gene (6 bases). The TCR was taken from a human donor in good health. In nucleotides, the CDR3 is TGCGCCAGCAGCCTACGGACAGAAACCGTCCACGAGCAGTACTTC. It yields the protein CASSLRTETVHEQYF.